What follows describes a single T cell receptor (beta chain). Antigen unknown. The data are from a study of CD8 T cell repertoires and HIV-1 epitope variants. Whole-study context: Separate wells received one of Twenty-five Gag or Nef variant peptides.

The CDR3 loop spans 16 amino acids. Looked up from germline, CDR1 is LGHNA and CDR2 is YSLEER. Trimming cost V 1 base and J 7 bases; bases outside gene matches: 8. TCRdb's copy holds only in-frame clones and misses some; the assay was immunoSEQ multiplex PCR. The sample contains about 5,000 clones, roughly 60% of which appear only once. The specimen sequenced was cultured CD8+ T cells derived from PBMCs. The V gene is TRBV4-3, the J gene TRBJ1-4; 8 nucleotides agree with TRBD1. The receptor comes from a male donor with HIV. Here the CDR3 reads CASSQGRTGRGEKLFF. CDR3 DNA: TGCGCCAGCAGCCAAGGCCGGACAGGGAGGGGTGAAAAACTGTTTTTT.